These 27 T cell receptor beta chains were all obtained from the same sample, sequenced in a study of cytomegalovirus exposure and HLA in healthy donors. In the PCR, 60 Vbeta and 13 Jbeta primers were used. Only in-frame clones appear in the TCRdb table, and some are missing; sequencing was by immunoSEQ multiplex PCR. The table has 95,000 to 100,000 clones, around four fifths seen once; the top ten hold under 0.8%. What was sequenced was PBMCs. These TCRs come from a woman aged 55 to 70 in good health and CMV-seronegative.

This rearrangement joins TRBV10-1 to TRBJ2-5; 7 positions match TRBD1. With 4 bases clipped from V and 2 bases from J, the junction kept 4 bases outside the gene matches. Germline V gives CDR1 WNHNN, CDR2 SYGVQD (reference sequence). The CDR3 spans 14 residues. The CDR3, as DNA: TGCGCCAGCAGTGCTGCGACAGGGCAAGAGACCCAGTACTTC. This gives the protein CASSAATGQETQYF.

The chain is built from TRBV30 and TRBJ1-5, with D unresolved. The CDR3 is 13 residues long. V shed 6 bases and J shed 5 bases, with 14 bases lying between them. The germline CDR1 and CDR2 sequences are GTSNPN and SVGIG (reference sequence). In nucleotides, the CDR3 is TGTGCCTGTACCCGGGCGGGCGATCAGCCCCAGCATTTT. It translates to CACTRAGDQPQHF. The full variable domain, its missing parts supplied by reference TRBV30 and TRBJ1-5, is SQTIHQWPATLVQPVGSPLSLECTVEGTSNPNLYWYRQAAGRGLQLLFYSVGIGQISSEVPQNLSASRPQDRQFILSSKKLLLSDSGFYLCACTRAGDQPQHFGDGTRLSIL.

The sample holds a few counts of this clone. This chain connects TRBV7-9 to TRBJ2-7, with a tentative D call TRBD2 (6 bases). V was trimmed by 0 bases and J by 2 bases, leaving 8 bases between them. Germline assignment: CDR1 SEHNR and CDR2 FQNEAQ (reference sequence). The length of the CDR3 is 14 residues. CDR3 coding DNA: TGTGCCAGCAGCTTAGCTGGGGGGACCTACGAGCAGTACTTC. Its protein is CASSLAGGTYEQYF.

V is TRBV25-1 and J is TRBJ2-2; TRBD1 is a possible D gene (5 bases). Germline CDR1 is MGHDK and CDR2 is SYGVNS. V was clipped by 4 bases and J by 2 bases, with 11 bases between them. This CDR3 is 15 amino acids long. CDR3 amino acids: CASSVGQHNTGELFF. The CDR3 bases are TGTGCCAGCAGTGTGGGGCAGCATAACACCGGGGAGCTGTTTTTT.

CDR3 DNA: TGTGCCAGCACCCTAGGAGGGCGGGAGTACGAGCAGTACTTC. Translated: CASTLGGREYEQYF. The chain links TRBV7-8 to TRBJ2-7; 7 bases map to TRBD2. The CDR3 runs to 14 residues. V lost 7 bases and J lost 4; bases outside the gene matches: 10. Germline V gives CDR1 SGHVS, CDR2 FQNEAQ.

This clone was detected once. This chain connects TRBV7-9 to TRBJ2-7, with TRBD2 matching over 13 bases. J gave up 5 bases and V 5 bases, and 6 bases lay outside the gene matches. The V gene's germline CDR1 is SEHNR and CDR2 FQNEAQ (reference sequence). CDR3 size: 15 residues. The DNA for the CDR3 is TGTGCCAGCAGCGTCACTAGCGGGAGGGCCCACGAGCAGTACTTC. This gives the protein CASSVTSGRAHEQYF.

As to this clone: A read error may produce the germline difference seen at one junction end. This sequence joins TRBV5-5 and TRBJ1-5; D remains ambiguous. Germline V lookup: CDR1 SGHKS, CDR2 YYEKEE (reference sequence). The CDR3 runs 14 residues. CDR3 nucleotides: TGTGCCAGCAGTCAGCAGGTTTTGAATCAGCCCCAGAATTTT. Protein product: CASSQQVLNQPQNF.

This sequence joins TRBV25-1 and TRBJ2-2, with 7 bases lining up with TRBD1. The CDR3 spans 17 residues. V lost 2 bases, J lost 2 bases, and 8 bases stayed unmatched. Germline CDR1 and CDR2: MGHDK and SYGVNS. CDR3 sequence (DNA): TGTGCCAGCAGTGAACCACCGGGACAGACTAACACCGGGGAGCTGTTTTTT. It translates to CASSEPPGQTNTGELFF.

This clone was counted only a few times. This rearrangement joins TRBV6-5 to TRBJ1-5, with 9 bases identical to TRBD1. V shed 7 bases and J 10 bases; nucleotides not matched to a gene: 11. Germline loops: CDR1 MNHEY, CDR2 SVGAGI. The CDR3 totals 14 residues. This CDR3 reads CASNPTGGIEPQHF. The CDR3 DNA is TGTGCCAGCAACCCCACAGGGGGCATTGAACCCCAGCATTTT.

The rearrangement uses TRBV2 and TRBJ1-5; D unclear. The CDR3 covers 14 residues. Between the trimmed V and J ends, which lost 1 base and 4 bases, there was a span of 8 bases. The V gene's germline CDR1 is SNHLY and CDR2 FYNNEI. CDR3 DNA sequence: TGTGCCAGCAGTGAAGGAACAGCTAATCAGCCCCAGCATTTT. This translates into CASSEGTANQPQHF. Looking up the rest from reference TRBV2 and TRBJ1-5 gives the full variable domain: EPEVTQTPSHQVTQMGQEVILRCVPISNHLYFYWYRQILGQKVEFLVSFYNNEISEKSEIFDDQFSVERPDGSNFTLKIRSTKLEDSAMYFCASSEGTANQPQHFGDGTRLSIL.

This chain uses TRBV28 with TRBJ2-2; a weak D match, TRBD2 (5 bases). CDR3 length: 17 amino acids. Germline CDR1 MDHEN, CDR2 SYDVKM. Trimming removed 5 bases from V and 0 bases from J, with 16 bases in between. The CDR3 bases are TGTGCCAGCAGTCCCCTTGGACTCCACCCGAACACCGGGGAGCTGTTTTTT. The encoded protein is CASSPLGLHPNTGELFF.

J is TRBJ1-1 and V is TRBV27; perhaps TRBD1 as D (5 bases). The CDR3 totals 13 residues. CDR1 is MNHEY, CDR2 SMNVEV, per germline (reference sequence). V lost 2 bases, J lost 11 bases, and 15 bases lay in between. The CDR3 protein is CASSLAGPEKAFF. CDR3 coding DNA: TGTGCCAGCAGTTTAGCAGGGCCCGAAAAGGCTTTCTTT.

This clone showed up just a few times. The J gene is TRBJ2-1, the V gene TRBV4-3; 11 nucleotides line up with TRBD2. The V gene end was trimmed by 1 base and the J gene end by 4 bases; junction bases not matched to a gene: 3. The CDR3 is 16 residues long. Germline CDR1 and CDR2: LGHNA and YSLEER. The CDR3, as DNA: TGCGCCAGCAGCCAAGTTCTAGCGGGGGGTTACAATGAGCAGTTCTTC. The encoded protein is CASSQVLAGGYNEQFF.

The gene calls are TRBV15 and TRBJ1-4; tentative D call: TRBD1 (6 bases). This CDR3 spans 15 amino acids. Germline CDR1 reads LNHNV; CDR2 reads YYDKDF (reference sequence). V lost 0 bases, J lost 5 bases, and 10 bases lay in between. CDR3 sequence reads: CATSRDPQGNEKLFF. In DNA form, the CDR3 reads TGTGCCACCAGCAGAGATCCGCAGGGGAATGAAAAACTGTTTTTT.

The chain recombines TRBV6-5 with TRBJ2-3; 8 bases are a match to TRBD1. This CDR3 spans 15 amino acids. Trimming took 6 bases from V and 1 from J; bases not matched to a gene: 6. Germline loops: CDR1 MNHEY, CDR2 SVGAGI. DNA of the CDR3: TGTGCCAGCAGAGCCCTCAGGGGGCGCACAGATACGCAGTATTTT. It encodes CASRALRGRTDTQYF.

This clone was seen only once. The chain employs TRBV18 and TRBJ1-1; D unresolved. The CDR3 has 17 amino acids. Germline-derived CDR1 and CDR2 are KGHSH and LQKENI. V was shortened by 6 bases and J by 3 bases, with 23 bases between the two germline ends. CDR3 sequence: CASSQAPGNIRDTEAFF. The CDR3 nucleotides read TGTGCCAGCTCGCAGGCCCCGGGGAACATTAGAGACACTGAAGCTTTCTTT.

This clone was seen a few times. The CDR3: CASSLAQGSTEAFF. Here the CDR3 DNA reads TGTGCCAGCAGCTTGGCGCAGGGGAGCACTGAAGCTTTCTTT. V and J are TRBV5-6 and TRBJ1-1, with D possibly matching TRBD1 (6 bases). Trimming removed 0 bases from V and 4 bases from J, with 10 bases in between. The CDR3 covers 14 residues. Germline CDR1 reads SGHDT; CDR2 reads YYEEEE.

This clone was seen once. CDR3 protein: CASRGSEQVYEQYF. Written as DNA, the CDR3 is TGTGCCAGCAGGGGCTCAGAACAGGTGTACGAGCAGTACTTC. The genes are TRBV27 and TRBJ2-7; D might be TRBD1 (5 bases). The CDR3 contains 14 residues. Germline lookup yields CDR1 MNHEY and CDR2 SMNVEV (reference sequence). The V end was cut by 6 bases, the J end by 4 bases, with 16 bases between.

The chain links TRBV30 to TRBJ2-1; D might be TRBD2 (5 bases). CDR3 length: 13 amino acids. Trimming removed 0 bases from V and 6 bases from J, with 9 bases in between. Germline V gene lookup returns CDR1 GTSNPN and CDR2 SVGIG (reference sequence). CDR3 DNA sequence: TGTGCCTGGAGTGTGGACTTGGCCAATGAGCAGTTCTTC. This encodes CAWSVDLANEQFF.

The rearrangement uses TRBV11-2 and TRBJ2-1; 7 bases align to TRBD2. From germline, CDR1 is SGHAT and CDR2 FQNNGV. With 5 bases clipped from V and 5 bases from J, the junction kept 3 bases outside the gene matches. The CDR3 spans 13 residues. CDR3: CASSRDYDNEQFF. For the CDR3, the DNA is TGTGCCAGCAGCCGGGACTACGACAATGAGCAGTTCTTC. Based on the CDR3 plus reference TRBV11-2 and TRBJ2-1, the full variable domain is EAGVAQSPRYKIIEKRQSVAFWCNPISGHATLYWYQQILGQGPKLLIQFQNNGVVDDSQLPKDRFSAERLKGVDSTLKIQPAKLEDSAVYLCASSRDYDNEQFFGPGTRLTVL.

The CDR3 sequence is CASSEVGGIAYEQYF. The CDR3 region has the DNA TGTGCCAGCAGTGAAGTAGGAGGGATCGCCTACGAGCAGTACTTC. This chain connects TRBV6-1 to TRBJ2-7; a possible D gene is TRBD2 (6 bases). This CDR3 contains 15 residues. In germline, CDR1 is MNHNS, CDR2 SASEGT. Trimming stripped 1 base from V and 2 bases from J, with 12 bases between.

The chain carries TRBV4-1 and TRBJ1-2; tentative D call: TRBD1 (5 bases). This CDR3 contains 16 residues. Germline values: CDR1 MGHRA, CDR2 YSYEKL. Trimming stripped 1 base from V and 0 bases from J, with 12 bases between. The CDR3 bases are TGCGCCAGCAGCCAAGCAAGGGGTTTGGCTAACTATGGCTACACCTTC. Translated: CASSQARGLANYGYTF.

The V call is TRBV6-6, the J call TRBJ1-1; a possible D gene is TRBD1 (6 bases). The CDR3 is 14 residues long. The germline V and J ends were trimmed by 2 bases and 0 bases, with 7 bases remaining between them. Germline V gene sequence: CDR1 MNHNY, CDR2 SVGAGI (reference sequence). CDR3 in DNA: TGTGCCAGCAGTTACGGACAGATGAACACTGAAGCTTTCTTT. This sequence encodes CASSYGQMNTEAFF.

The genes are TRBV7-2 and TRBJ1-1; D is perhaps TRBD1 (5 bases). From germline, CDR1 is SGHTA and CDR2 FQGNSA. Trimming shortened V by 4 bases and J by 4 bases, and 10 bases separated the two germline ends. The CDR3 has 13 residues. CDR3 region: CASSYGGGTEAFF. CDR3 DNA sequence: TGTGCCAGCAGCTATGGGGGGGGCACTGAAGCTTTCTTT.

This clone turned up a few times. The CDR3 DNA sequence: TGTGCCAGCAGCCGCCAGGGCGCCTACGAGCAGTACTTC. The encoded protein is CASSRQGAYEQYF. The chain is built from TRBV7-2 and TRBJ2-7; weak D call: TRBD1 (5 bases). The CDR3 consists of 13 residues. Trimming pared 5 bases from V and 2 bases from J, leaving 10 bases between. Germline assignment: CDR1 SGHTA and CDR2 FQGNSA.

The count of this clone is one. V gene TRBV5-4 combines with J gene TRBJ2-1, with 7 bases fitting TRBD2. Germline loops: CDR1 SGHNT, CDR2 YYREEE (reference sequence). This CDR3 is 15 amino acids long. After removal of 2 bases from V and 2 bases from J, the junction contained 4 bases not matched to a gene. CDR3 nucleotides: TGTGCCAGCAGCTTAACGGGAGGTGCCTACAATGAGCAGTTCTTC. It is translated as CASSLTGGAYNEQFF.

DNA for the CDR3: TGTGCCAGCAGCAATTCCCGACAGGGTGAAGCTTTCTTT. This translates into CASSNSRQGEAFF. This rearrangement joins TRBV9 to TRBJ1-1; TRBD1 agrees at 7 bases. J was trimmed by 7 bases and V by 4 bases; bases with no gene match: 7. Germline assignment: CDR1 SGDLS and CDR2 YYNGEE. The length of the CDR3 is 13 residues.